These T cell receptor beta chains were read from a single sample in a study of cytomegalovirus exposure and HLA in healthy donors. Profiled with immunoSEQ multiplex PCR; TCRdb holds only in-frame clones, not every one. This table has about 130,000 clones, 8% to 11% appearing once. Sequenced sample: PBMCs. The source is a woman between 18 and 29 years old in good health and CMV-seropositive. Each CDR3 is given with its conserved first and last residue. D genes are given only for firm matches. A clone size is listed for some rows: how often the clone was seen (once, few, many), or a class if it is expanded.

clone_size d_call j_call v_call cdr3_aa cdr3_nt
- TRBD1 TRBJ1-5 TRBV2 CASSGGQGRNQPQHF TGTGCCAGCAGTGGGGGACAGGGACGCAATCAGCCCCAGCATTTT
few - TRBJ2-7 TRBV19 CATDGEYEQYF TGTGCCACCGATGGGGAGTACGAGCAGTACTTC
few TRBD2 TRBJ2-3 TRBV5-1 CASSLTTSGKDTQYF TGCGCCAGCAGCCTGACGACTAGCGGGAAAGATACGCAGTATTTT
few - TRBJ1-1 TRBV28 CASSFRENTEAFF TGTGCCAGCAGTTTCAGGGAGAACACTGAAGCTTTCTTT
- TRBD2 TRBJ2-7 TRBV7-9 CASSSSGYEQYF TGTGCCAGCAGCTCTAGCGGGTACGAGCAGTACTTC
few - TRBJ1-3 TRBV4-1 CASSQEMARAYSGNTIYF TGCGCCAGCAGCCAAGAAATGGCCAGGGCGTACTCTGGAAACACCATATATTTT
- TRBD2 TRBJ2-1 TRBV20-1 CSASREGRFF TGCAGTGCTAGCCGGGAGGGCCGCTTCTTC
few TRBD1 TRBJ2-3 TRBV30 CAWSALDRVDTQYF TGTGCCTGGAGTGCCTTAGACAGGGTTGATACGCAGTATTTT
- - TRBJ2-7 TRBV5-4 CASSLTGKSYEQYF TGTGCCAGCAGCTTGACCGGGAAATCATACGAGCAGTACTTC
few TRBD2 TRBJ2-1 TRBV29-1 CSVEETSGIQFF TGCAGCGTTGAAGAGACTAGCGGGATTCAGTTCTTC
few TRBD1 TRBJ2-2 TRBV6-5 CASSSGTGIHTGELFF TGTGCCAGCAGTTCCGGGACAGGGATCCACACCGGGGAGCTGTTTTTT
- TRBD2 TRBJ2-2 TRBV7-8 CASSSGLAGASVGELFF TGTGCCAGCAGCTCCGGACTAGCGGGAGCGTCGGTCGGGGAGCTGTTTTTT
- - TRBJ2-7 TRBV19 CASSSSEGEYEQYF TGTGCCAGTAGTTCAAGTGAGGGAGAGTACGAGCAGTACTTC
- TRBD1 TRBJ1-2 TRBV28 CASSNLRTGLEGYTF TGTGCCAGCAGTAACTTACGGACAGGGTTGGAGGGCTACACCTTC
- TRBD2 TRBJ2-7 TRBV7-6 CASSFDAGAGEQYF TGTGCCAGCAGCTTTGACGCGGGAGCTGGCGAGCAGTACTTC
few - TRBJ2-7 TRBV2 CASSDRVPFYSDEQYF TGTGCCAGCAGTGACAGGGTACCCTTCTACTCTGACGAGCAGTACTTC
few TRBD1 TRBJ1-5 TRBV30 CAWSGQGAGNQPQHF TGTGCCTGGAGCGGACAGGGGGCTGGAAATCAGCCCCAGCATTTT
- - TRBJ2-2 TRBV6-1 CAFRSRGTVGELFF TGTGCCTTCCGGTCTAGGGGGACGGTCGGGGAGCTGTTTTTT
- - TRBJ1-1 TRBV7-3 CASSLGHSNTEAFF TGTGCCAGCAGCTTGGGACACTCGAACACTGAAGCTTTCTTT
- - TRBJ2-7 TRBV27 CASSLSRSLYEQYF TGTGCCAGCAGTTTATCGCGCTCTCTTTACGAGCAGTACTTC
few TRBD1 TRBJ1-4 TRBV19 CASRTQGASEKLFF TGTGCCAGCCGCACGCAGGGGGCATCTGAAAAACTGTTTTTT
few TRBD1 TRBJ1-2 TRBV15 CATPGTVFPLANYGYTF TGTGCCACCCCAGGGACAGTTTTCCCCTTAGCTAACTATGGCTACACCTTC
- - TRBJ2-2 TRBV6-4 CASSERGEAGELFF TGTGCCAGCAGTGAACGGGGTGAGGCCGGGGAGCTGTTTTTT
- - TRBJ2-5 TRBV5-4 CASSFPGLAETQYF TGTGCCAGCAGCTTCCCGGGACTTGCGGAGACCCAGTACTTC
few TRBD2 TRBJ2-3 TRBV27 CATWEGLTDTQYF TGTGCCACCTGGGAGGGCCTCACAGATACGCAGTATTTT
few - TRBJ2-7 TRBV5-4 CASSLGADYEQYF TGTGCCAGCAGCTTGGGGGCCGACTACGAGCAGTACTTC
- - TRBJ2-7 TRBV19 CASSTTVSYEQYF TGTGCCAGTAGTACGACAGTTTCCTACGAGCAGTACTTC
few - TRBJ1-1 TRBV4-1 CASSQASSGAETEAFF TGCGCCAGCAGCCAAGCCTCTTCAGGGGCAGAAACTGAAGCTTTCTTT
- - TRBJ1-3 TRBV18 CASSPPGGPGNTIYF TGTGCCAGCTCGCCACCGGGAGGCCCTGGAAACACCATATATTTT
few TRBD2 TRBJ2-5 TRBV5-8 CASSLEGLAGGSQETQYF TGTGCCAGCAGCTTGGAGGGACTAGCGGGAGGTAGCCAAGAGACCCAGTACTTC
few TRBD2 TRBJ2-7 TRBV2 CASSEIGLAGGAEQYF TGTGCCAGCAGTGAAATTGGACTAGCGGGAGGTGCCGAGCAGTACTTC
few TRBD1 TRBJ1-4 TRBV5-1 CASSGDSYNEKLFF TGCGCCAGCAGCGGGGACAGTTACAATGAAAAACTGTTTTTT
few - TRBJ2-7 TRBV7-7 CASSLGGGASYEQYF TGTGCTAGCAGCTTGGGTGGGGGGGCTTCCTACGAGCAGTACTTC
- TRBD2 TRBJ2-7 TRBV2 CAGALAGDPYEQYF TGTGCCGGGGCCCTAGCGGGAGACCCCTACGAGCAGTACTTC
- - TRBJ2-7 TRBV7-2 CASSLDRVEQYF TGTGCCAGCAGCCTAGACCGGGTTGAGCAGTACTTC
- - TRBJ1-1 TRBV7-9 CASSFGDTEAFF TGTGCCAGCAGCTTCGGAGACACTGAAGCTTTCTTT
- TRBD1 TRBJ1-4 TRBV28 CASAPTGFNEKLFF TGTGCCAGCGCCCCGACAGGGTTTAATGAAAAACTGTTTTTT
few - TRBJ2-7 TRBV7-3 CASSLISAGEQYF TGTGCCAGCAGCTTAATTAGCGCGGGCGAGCAGTACTTC
- - TRBJ2-7 TRBV4-1 CASSQPTRAMYEQYF TGCGCCAGCAGCCAACCCACCAGGGCCATGTACGAGCAGTACTTC
few - TRBJ1-1 TRBV10-3 CAISTQFISTEAFF TGTGCCATCAGTACACAGTTTATATCCACTGAAGCTTTCTTT
- TRBD1 TRBJ1-2 TRBV23-1 CASSQREGAKGGYTF TGCGCCAGCAGTCAACGGGAGGGGGCGAAAGGAGGCTACACCTTC
- - TRBJ1-1 TRBV11-3 CASSYTGPEAFF TGTGCCAGCAGCTATACAGGTCCAGAAGCTTTCTTT
few - TRBJ2-1 TRBV6-4 CASSDFESNEQFF TGTGCCAGCAGTGACTTTGAGTCAAATGAGCAGTTCTTC
few - TRBJ2-2 TRBV21-1 CASSNLGTVNTGELFF TGTGCCAGCAGCAACCTAGGGACAGTAAACACCGGGGAGCTGTTTTTT
- TRBD1 TRBJ2-1 TRBV6-6 CASSGTGTGGKNEQFF TGTGCCAGCAGCGGGACCGGGACAGGGGGCAAAAATGAGCAGTTCTTC
- TRBD1 TRBJ2-7 TRBV10-3 CAVRDRGYEQYF TGTGCCGTCCGGGACAGGGGCTACGAGCAGTACTTC
- - TRBJ2-3 TRBV29-1 CSVNDPGLRTDTQYF TGCAGCGTGAACGACCCGGGACTTAGGACAGATACGCAGTATTTT
few TRBD1 TRBJ1-5 TRBV10-1 CAGTARRHQPQHF TGCGCCGGGACAGCTCGGCGGCATCAGCCCCAGCATTTT
- - TRBJ1-2 TRBV27 CASSPRQNNYGYTF TGTGCCAGCAGTCCCCGACAGAACAACTATGGCTACACCTTC
- - TRBJ2-1 TRBV1 CTSSQELPSGRWGNEQFF TGCACCAGCAGCCAAGAGCTTCCTAGCGGGAGGTGGGGCAATGAGCAGTTCTTC
few TRBD2 TRBJ2-1 TRBV27 CASSFDSGRNEIEFF TGTGCCAGCAGTTTTGATAGCGGGAGGAACGAGATAGAGTTCTTC
few - TRBJ2-7 TRBV5-6 CASSLGTFLTYEQYF TGTGCCAGCAGCCTGGGGACTTTCCTGACCTACGAGCAGTACTTC
- TRBD1 TRBJ1-1 TRBV19 CASSLIQGVNTEAFF TGTGCCAGTAGTCTGATCCAGGGGGTGAACACTGAAGCTTTCTTT
- TRBD2 TRBJ2-1 TRBV27 CASSPLTAAGGGNEQFF TGTGCCAGCAGTCCTCTCACGGCGGCGGGAGGGGGAAATGAGCAGTTCTTC
- TRBD2 TRBJ2-7 TRBV7-9 CASSRWGGGLPLGEQYF TGTGCCAGCAGCCGTTGGGGGGGAGGGCTCCCCCTGGGCGAGCAGTACTTC